Following are 19 T cell receptor beta chains from one sample sequenced in a study of T cells in Graves' hyperthyroidism and ophthalmopathy. What was amplified from RNA transcripts were TCR beta CDR3 regions. First-round RT-PCR with HTBI primers amplified the TCR CDR3 region. Using its own MiXCR run on the multiplex PCR reads, TCRdb lists one record per CDR3 protein. This sample has more than 550,000 distinct CDR3 sequences, with 18% found just once. The sample comprised blood. These receptors originate from a woman between 50 and 59 years old with Graves' hyperthyroidism that later progressed to Graves' ophthalmopathy.

This clonotype has just a few counts. The V and J genes are TRBV10-3 and TRBJ2-5, with 7 positions matching TRBD1. The length of the CDR3 is 12 residues. Germline CDR1 and CDR2: ENHRY and SYGVKD. V shed 8 bases, J shed 3 bases, and the junction held 3 bases outside the gene matches. The CDR3 spells CAIAGTEETQYF. The CDR3 nucleotides read TGTGCCATCGCCGGGACAGAAGAGACCCAGTACTTC.

This chain links TRBV7-2 with TRBJ2-3, with 12 bases identical to TRBD2. The V segment lost 5 bases and the J segment 5 bases; nucleotides outside the gene matches: 11. In germline, CDR1 is SGHTA, CDR2 FQGNSA. The length of the CDR3 is 17 residues. The CDR3 nucleotides read TGTGCCAGCAGCCCGGGGGCTAGCGGGGGGGCCTTAGATACGCAGTATTTT. Protein product: CASSPGASGGALDTQYF.

This clonotype was found many times. The CDR3 spells CASSLSGTGYQPQHF. The CDR3 DNA is TGTGCCAGCAGTTTATCCGGGACAGGGTATCAGCCCCAGCATTTT. The V call is TRBV6-1, the J call TRBJ1-5; TRBD1 agrees at 9 bases. The CDR3 totals 15 residues. V was pared by 5 bases and J by 5 bases, with 7 bases of the junction left unmatched. Germline CDR1 is MNHNS and CDR2 is SASEGT.

This clonotype was detected only a few times. J is TRBJ2-2 and V is TRBV4-1; the D is unclear. Trimming stripped 1 base from V and 0 bases from J, with 9 bases between. The length of the CDR3 is 16 residues. Per germline, CDR1 MGHRA and CDR2 YSYEKL. Here the CDR3 reads CASSQAGGANTGELFF. The CDR3 DNA sequence: TGCGCCAGCAGCCAAGCGGGCGGTGCGAACACCGGGGAGCTGTTTTTT.

This chain uses TRBV5-6 with TRBJ2-5; D uncertain. The germline V and J ends were trimmed by 4 bases and 5 bases, with 12 bases remaining between them. The CDR3 runs to 13 residues. Germline loops: CDR1 SGHDT, CDR2 YYEEEE. The DNA for the CDR3 is TGTGCCAGCAGCGGGATAGCTCGTGAGACCCAGTACTTC. Translating it yields CASSGIARETQYF.

This clonotype was counted many times. V is TRBV9 and J is TRBJ1-2; D is perhaps TRBD1 (6 bases). This CDR3 region has 14 residues. The V gene's germline CDR1 is SGDLS and CDR2 YYNGEE. V shed 0 bases and J shed 4 bases, with 10 bases lying between them. The DNA for the CDR3 is TGTGCCAGCAGCGTAGTTGGGGGCCTCTATGGCTACACCTTC. This sequence encodes CASSVVGGLYGYTF. Variable domain in full (rest from reference TRBV9 and TRBJ1-2): DSGVTQTPKHLITATGQRVTLRCSPRSGDLSVYWYQQSLDQGLQFLIQYYNGEERAKGNILERFSAQQFPDLHSELNLSSLELGDSALYFCASSVVGGLYGYTFGSGTRLTVV.

This clonotype was seen a handful of times. The J gene is TRBJ1-4, the V gene TRBV9; 9 nucleotides match TRBD1. The CDR3 extends over 16 amino acids. CDR1 SGDLS and CDR2 YYNGEE come from the germline V gene. J gave up 8 bases and V 3 bases, and 11 bases lay outside the gene matches. The CDR3 nucleotides are TGTGCCAGCAGCGCCCAACTAGGGACAGGGAGGGAAAAACTGTTTTTT. Translation: CASSAQLGTGREKLFF. Complete variable domain (other parts from reference TRBV9 and TRBJ1-4): DSGVTQTPKHLITATGQRVTLRCSPRSGDLSVYWYQQSLDQGLQFLIQYYNGEERAKGNILERFSAQQFPDLHSELNLSSLELGDSALYFCASSAQLGTGREKLFFGSGTQLSVL.

The rearrangement uses TRBV12-3 or TRBV12-4 and TRBJ1-2; D possibly corresponds to TRBD1 (5 bases). The CDR3 has 14 amino acids. Deletions cut 0 bases from V and 7 bases from J, with 12 bases between. CDR3 sequence: CASSLAGVNSGYTF. The CDR3 coding sequence is TGTGCCAGCAGTTTAGCAGGGGTAAATTCTGGCTACACCTTC.

Note on this clonotype: A much bigger clone sits one base away, suggesting this may be a read error. The chain uses TRBV3-1 and TRBJ2-1, with unresolved D. The CDR3 loop spans 15 amino acids. CDR1 LGHDT and CDR2 YNNKEL come from the germline V gene (reference sequence). The CDR3, as DNA: TGTGCCAGCAGCCAAGGGCCCAGCTCCTACAGTGAGCAGTTCTTC. It codes for CASSQGPSSYSEQFF.

At least ten counts were recorded for this clonotype. The chain recombines TRBV18 with TRBJ2-3, with D perhaps TRBD1 (5 bases). V shed 4 bases and J shed 2 bases, with 13 bases lying between them. The CDR3 runs 15 residues. Germline loops: CDR1 KGHSH, CDR2 LQKENI. The CDR3 DNA is TGTGCCAGCTCACGAACAGGCCGGACCACAGATACGCAGTATTTT. Translating gives CASSRTGRTTDTQYF.

The table lists this clonotype with many counts. The chain employs TRBV30 and TRBJ2-6; D gene uncertain. This CDR3 comprises 12 residues. V lost 3 bases and J lost 12, with 12 bases in between. Germline V lookup: CDR1 GTSNPN, CDR2 SVGIG (reference sequence). The CDR3: CAWSAFSSVLTF. CDR3 bases: TGTGCCTGGAGCGCTTTTTCCAGCGTCCTGACTTTC. Filled out from reference TRBV30 and TRBJ2-6, the complete variable domain reads SQTIHQWPATLVQPVGSPLSLECTVEGTSNPNLYWYRQAAGRGLQLLFYSVGIGQISSEVPQNLSASRPQDRQFILSSKKLLLSDSGFYLCAWSAFSSVLTFGAGSRLTVL.

In its sample, this clonotype was seen many times. This rearrangement joins TRBV3-1 to TRBJ2-2; 8 bases are shared with TRBD1. With 4 bases clipped from V and 0 bases from J, the junction kept 1 base outside the gene matches. Germline V gene data show CDR1 as LGHDT and CDR2 as YNNKEL (reference sequence). The CDR3 sequence is 15 residues long. CDR3 nucleotide sequence: TGTGCCAGCAGCCGACAGGGGCCGAACACCGGGGAGCTGTTTTTT. Translated, it gives CASSRQGPNTGELFF.

This clonotype was seen repeatedly, ten times or more. This chain links TRBV5-6 with TRBJ2-1; D perhaps matches TRBD2 (5 bases). Trimming pared 4 bases from V and 6 bases from J, leaving 8 bases between. CDR1 is SGHDT and CDR2 is YYEEEE in the germline V gene. The CDR3 runs 12 residues. The DNA of the CDR3 is TGTGCCAGCAGCGCCCTAGCCAATGAGCAGTTCTTC. Translation gives CASSALANEQFF.

This clonotype was seen repeatedly, ten times or more. This chain joins TRBV12-3 or TRBV12-4 and TRBJ2-7; a possible D gene is TRBD2 (6 bases). V lost 6 bases and J lost 1, with 10 bases in between. The CDR3 runs 13 residues. CDR3 region: CASRGGLSYEQYF. The DNA of the CDR3 is TGTGCCAGCAGGGGGGGACTTTCCTACGAGCAGTACTTC.

This clonotype showed up many times. An end of the junction does not agree with germline; a read error may underlie this. This rearrangement joins TRBV20-1 to TRBJ2-7, with D unclear. This CDR3 region has 16 residues. Germline-derived CDR1 and CDR2 are DFQATT and SNEGSKA (reference sequence). As DNA, the CDR3 is TGCAGTGCTGGAGACGCATCTGGGCGAGAAACCTACGAGCAGTACTTC. Its protein is CSAGDASGRETYEQYF.

This CDR3 reads CASRGEGQGYYGYTF. Written as DNA, the CDR3 is TGTGCCAGCAGGGGGGAAGGACAGGGGTACTATGGCTACACCTTC. The chain recombines TRBV25-1 with TRBJ1-2, with TRBD1 identical over 9 bases. V lost 6 bases, J lost 3 bases, and 8 bases stayed unmatched. In germline, CDR1 is MGHDK, CDR2 SYGVNS. The CDR3 length is 15 residues.

V and J are TRBV11-3 and TRBJ2-3; D gene uncertain. V lost 1 base and J lost 6, with 11 bases in between. This CDR3 region has 14 residues. Germline values: CDR1 SGHNT, CDR2 YENEEA. The CDR3 DNA follows: TGTGCCAGCAGCTTAGGAGGAACGAGGGATACGCAGTATTTT. The encoded protein is CASSLGGTRDTQYF.

This clonotype showed up many times. This chain connects TRBV30 to TRBJ2-3; tentative D call: TRBD2 (6 bases). CDR3 length equals 14 residues. The V end lost 2 bases, the J end lost 5 bases, and 14 bases lay between the germline ends. CDR1 and CDR2 from the germline V gene are GTSNPN and SVGIG (reference sequence). CDR3 nucleotides: TGTGCCTGGAGTCCGGCGGGGTTGGGAGATACGCAGTATTTT. Translating gives CAWSPAGLGDTQYF.

The rearrangement links TRBV14 to TRBJ2-5; a possible D gene is TRBD1 (5 bases). Germline V gene sequence: CDR1 SGHDN, CDR2 FVKESK. The CDR3 loop spans 16 amino acids. V dropped 1 base and J dropped 4 bases, with 16 bases sitting between them. CDR3 nucleotides: TGTGCCAGCAGCCAAGGGGGCCCGGTGGATGCAGAGACCCAGTACTTC. This sequence encodes CASSQGGPVDAETQYF. Full variable domain (missing parts from reference TRBV14 and TRBJ2-5): EAGVTQFPSHSVIEKGQTVTLRCDPISGHDNLYWYRRVMGKEIKFLLHFVKESKQDESGMPNNRFLAERTGGTYSTLKVQPAELEDSGVYFCASSQGGPVDAETQYFGPGTRLLVL.